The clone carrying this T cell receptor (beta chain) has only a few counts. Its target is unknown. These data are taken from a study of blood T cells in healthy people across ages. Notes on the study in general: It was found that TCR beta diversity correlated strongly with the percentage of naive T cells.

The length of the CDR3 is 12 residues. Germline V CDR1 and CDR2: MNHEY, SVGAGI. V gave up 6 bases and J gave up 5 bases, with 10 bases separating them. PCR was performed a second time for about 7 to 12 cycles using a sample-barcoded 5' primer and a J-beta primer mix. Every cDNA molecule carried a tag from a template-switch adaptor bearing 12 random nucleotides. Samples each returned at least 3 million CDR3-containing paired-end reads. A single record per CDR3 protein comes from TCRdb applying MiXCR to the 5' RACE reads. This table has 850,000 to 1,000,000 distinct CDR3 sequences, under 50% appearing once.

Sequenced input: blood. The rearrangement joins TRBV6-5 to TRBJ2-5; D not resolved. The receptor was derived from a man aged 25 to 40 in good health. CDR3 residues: CASRPTTETQYF. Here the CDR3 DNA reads TGTGCCAGCAGACCAACTACCGAGACCCAGTACTTC.